The entry below describes one T cell receptor beta chain. Method: immunoSEQ multiplex PCR; TCRdb's copy keeps in-frame clones and lacks some. The table includes some 100,000 clones, roughly nine tenths detected once. The sample comes from a study of siplizumab effects on memory and regulatory T cells. The CDR3 extends over 20 amino acids. Trimming shortened V by 1 base and J by 0 bases, and 21 bases separated the two germline ends. The germline CDR1 and CDR2 sequences are SGHTA and FQGTGA. The TCR originated in a human donor in good health. Sequences were obtained from Tregs sorted from blood. V and J are TRBV7-3 and TRBJ2-2; maybe TRBD2 (6 bases). Written as DNA, the CDR3 is TGTGCCAGCAGCTTAAGGGTTTTATCGGTAGCGGACACGAACACCGGGGAGCTGTTTTTT. Amino acid sequence: CASSLRVLSVADTNTGELFF.